The 11 T cell receptor beta chains given below trace back to one sample, sequenced in a study of Graves' ophthalmopathy and Graves' hyperthyroidism. Amplification from RNA transcripts yielded the TCR beta CDR3 regions. Second-round multiplex PCR followed a first-round RT-PCR using HTBI primers. One entry per CDR3 protein, called by TCRdb with MiXCR from the multiplex PCR reads. The table lists over a million distinct CDR3 sequences, 35% to 40% of them singletons, with 11% in the top ten. Sample: peripheral blood or thyroid tissue (not recorded which). These receptors originate from an adult man with Graves' hyperthyroidism.

This clonotype was detected a few times. The chain employs TRBV9 and TRBJ1-2; 8 bases align to TRBD1. The J segment lost 3 bases and the V segment lost 3 bases, leaving 10 bases of the junction unmatched. Germline CDR1 SGDLS, CDR2 YYNGEE. The CDR3 has 16 residues. As DNA, the CDR3 is TGTGCCAGCAGCGCCGACAGGGGAGGGCGGGACTATGGCTACACCTTC. It codes for CASSADRGGRDYGYTF.

This chain connects TRBV10-3 to TRBJ1-1; weak D call: TRBD1 (5 bases). This CDR3 is 15 amino acids long. Looked up from germline, CDR1 is ENHRY and CDR2 is SYGVKD. Trimming cost V 5 bases and J 3 bases, with 16 bases left between them. The CDR3 region has the DNA TGTGCCATCAGTTACAGGAGGGCGCAATACACTGAAGCTTTCTTT. Translation: CAISYRRAQYTEAFF.

The V gene is TRBV10-3, the J gene TRBJ1-1; no clear D gene. Trimming shortened V by 7 bases and J by 4 bases, and 10 bases separated the two germline ends. The CDR3 sequence is 12 residues long. CDR1 is ENHRY and CDR2 is SYGVKD in the germline V gene. CDR3 nucleotides: TGTGCCATCATGATGGCTGTCACTGAAGCTTTCTTT. It is translated as CAIMMAVTEAFF.

This clonotype has a count of ten or more. The chain is built from TRBV10-3 and TRBJ1-2, with 11 nucleotides matching TRBD1. This CDR3 has 13 residues. CDR1 is ENHRY, CDR2 SYGVKD, per germline. V trimming: 8 bases; J trimming: 5 bases; junction bases outside the gene matches: 4. This chain's CDR3 is CAIGQGAEYGYTF. CDR3 sequence (DNA): TGTGCCATCGGACAGGGGGCGGAGTATGGCTACACCTTC.

The chain is built from TRBV7-2 and TRBJ1-6; TRBD1 aligns across 8 bases. The CDR3 loop spans 15 amino acids. V gave up 4 bases and J gave up 9 bases; unmatched junction bases: 8. CDR1 is SGHTA and CDR2 is FQGNSA in the germline V gene. The CDR3 DNA follows: TGTGCCAGCAGCTACCAAGACAGGGGTCTTTCACCCCTCCACTTT. Amino acid sequence: CASSYQDRGLSPLHF.

This chain connects TRBV7-2 to TRBJ1-2, with 7 bases lining up with TRBD1. The germline V gene has CDR1 SGHTA and CDR2 FQGNSA. The CDR3 spans 15 residues. Unmatched junction bases numbered 10, after V lost 5 bases and J lost 4 bases. This CDR3 is CASSPMSGTVYGYTF. The CDR3 bases are TGTGCCAGCAGCCCCATGTCCGGGACAGTCTATGGCTACACCTTC. The full variable domain, completed using reference TRBV7-2 and TRBJ1-2, is GAGVSQSPSNKVTEKGKDVELRCDPISGHTALYWYRQSLGQGLEFLIYFQGNSAPDKSGLPSDRFSAERTGGSVSTLTIQRTQQEDSAVYLCASSPMSGTVYGYTFGSGTRLTVV.

The chain uses TRBV6-2 or TRBV6-3 and TRBJ2-5, with TRBD2 matching 8 bases. The germline V gene encodes CDR1 MNHEY and CDR2 SVGEGT. This CDR3 has 14 amino acids. With V trimmed by 10 bases and J by 4 bases, 11 bases remained unmatched. The CDR3 is CATAGVLRGETQYF. CDR3 DNA: TGTGCCACAGCGGGAGTACTGCGGGGAGAGACCCAGTACTTC.

The chain joins TRBV20-1 to TRBJ1-4; D uncertain. Trimming took off 2 bases at V and 6 bases at J, with 13 bases between the two ends. The CDR3 runs to 14 residues. Germline CDR1 and CDR2: DFQATT and SNEGSKA (reference sequence). The CDR3 DNA reads as TGCAGTGCTAGAAACTTCCGGGCGGATGAAAAACTGTTTTTT. Translation: CSARNFRADEKLFF.

This clonotype was observed at least ten times. The chain has TRBV19 and TRBJ1-4; 9 bases agree with TRBD1. Trimming cost V 3 bases and J 4 bases; bases outside gene matches: 6. This CDR3 is built from 16 residues. Germline CDR1 and CDR2: LNHDA and SQIVND (reference sequence). The CDR3 nucleotides read TGTGCCAGTAGTATCGTCCCGGGACAGGGTAATGAAAAACTGTTTTTT. Amino acid sequence: CASSIVPGQGNEKLFF.

This chain connects TRBV11-2 to TRBJ1-2; maybe TRBD1 (5 bases). Germline V CDR1 and CDR2: SGHAT, FQNNGV. The CDR3 sequence is 17 residues long. V shed 7 bases and J shed 6 bases, with 27 bases lying between them. The CDR3 coding sequence is TGTGCCAGCAACCCTGGAAGCGGGAGCCTTATGGGGGATGGCTACACCTTC. Translation: CASNPGSGSLMGDGYTF.

J is TRBJ2-7 and V is TRBV7-9; weak D call: TRBD2 (5 bases). The CDR3 runs to 13 residues. Germline CDR1 is SEHNR and CDR2 is FQNEAQ (reference sequence). CDR3 protein: CAYFGEAFNEQYF. In DNA, the CDR3 is TGTGCATACTTCGGGGAAGCGTTCAACGAGCAGTACTTC.